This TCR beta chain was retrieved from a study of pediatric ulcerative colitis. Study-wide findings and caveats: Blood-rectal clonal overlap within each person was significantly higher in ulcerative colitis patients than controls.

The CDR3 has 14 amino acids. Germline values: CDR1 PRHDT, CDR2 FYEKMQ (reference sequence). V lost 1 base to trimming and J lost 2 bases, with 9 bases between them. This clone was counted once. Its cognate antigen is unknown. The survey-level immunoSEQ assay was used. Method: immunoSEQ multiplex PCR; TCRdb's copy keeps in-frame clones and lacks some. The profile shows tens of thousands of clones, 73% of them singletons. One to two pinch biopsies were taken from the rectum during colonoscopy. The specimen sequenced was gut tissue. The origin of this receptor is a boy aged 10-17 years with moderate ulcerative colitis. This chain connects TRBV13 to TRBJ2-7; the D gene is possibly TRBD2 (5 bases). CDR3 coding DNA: TGTGCCAGCAGCTTAGACGGGAACGCCTACGAGCAGTACTTC. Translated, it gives CASSLDGNAYEQYF.